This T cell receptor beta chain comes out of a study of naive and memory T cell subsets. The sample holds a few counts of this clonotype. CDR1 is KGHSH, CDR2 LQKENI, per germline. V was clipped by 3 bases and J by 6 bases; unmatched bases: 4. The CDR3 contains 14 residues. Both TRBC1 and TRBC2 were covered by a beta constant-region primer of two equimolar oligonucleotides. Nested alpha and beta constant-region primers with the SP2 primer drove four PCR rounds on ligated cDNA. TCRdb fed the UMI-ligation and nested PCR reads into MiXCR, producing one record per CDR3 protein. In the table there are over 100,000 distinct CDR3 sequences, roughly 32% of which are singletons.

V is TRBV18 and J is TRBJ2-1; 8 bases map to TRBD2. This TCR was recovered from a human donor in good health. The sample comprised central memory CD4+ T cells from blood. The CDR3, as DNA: TGTGCCAGCTCACCTAGCGGGAAGGGCAATGAGCAGTTCTTC. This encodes CASSPSGKGNEQFF. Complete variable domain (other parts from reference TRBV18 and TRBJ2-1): NAGVMQNPRHLVRRRGQEARLRCSPMKGHSHVYWYRQLPEEGLKFMVYLQKENIIDESGMPKERFSAEFPKEGPSILRIQQVVRGDSAAYFCASSPSGKGNEQFFGPGTRLTVL.